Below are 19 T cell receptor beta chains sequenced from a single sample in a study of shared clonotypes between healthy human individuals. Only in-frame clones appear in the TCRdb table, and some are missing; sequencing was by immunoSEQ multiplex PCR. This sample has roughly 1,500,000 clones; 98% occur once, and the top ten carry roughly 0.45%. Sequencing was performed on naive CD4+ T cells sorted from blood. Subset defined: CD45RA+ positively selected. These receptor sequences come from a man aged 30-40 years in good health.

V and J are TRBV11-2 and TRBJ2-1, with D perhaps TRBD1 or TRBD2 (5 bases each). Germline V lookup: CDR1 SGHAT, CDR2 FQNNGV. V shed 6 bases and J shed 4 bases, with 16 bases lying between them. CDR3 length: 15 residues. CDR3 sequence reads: CASRRGGRRYNEQFF. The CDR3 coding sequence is TGTGCCAGCAGGAGGGGCGGTAGAAGGTACAATGAGCAGTTCTTC.

The CDR3 spells CASLSGHSAYGYTF. CDR3 nucleotide sequence: TGTGCCAGCCTATCAGGGCACAGCGCCTATGGCTACACCTTC. The V gene is TRBV6-5, the J gene TRBJ1-2; weak D call: TRBD1 (5 bases). Germline CDR1 and CDR2: MNHEY and SVGAGI. This CDR3 has 14 residues. Between the trimmed V and J ends, which lost 8 bases and 4 bases, there was a span of 17 bases.

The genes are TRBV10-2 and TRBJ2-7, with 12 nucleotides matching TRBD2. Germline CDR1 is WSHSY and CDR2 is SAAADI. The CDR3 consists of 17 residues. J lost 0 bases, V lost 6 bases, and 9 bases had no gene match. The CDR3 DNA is TGCGCCAGCAGACCCCTAGGACTAGCGGGGAACTCCTACGAGCAGTACTTC. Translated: CASRPLGLAGNSYEQYF.

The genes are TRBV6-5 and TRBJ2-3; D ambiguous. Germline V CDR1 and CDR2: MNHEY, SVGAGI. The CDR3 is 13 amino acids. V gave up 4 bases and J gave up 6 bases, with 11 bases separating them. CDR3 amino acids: CASSFVLDDTQYF. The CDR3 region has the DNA TGTGCCAGCAGTTTCGTCCTCGACGATACGCAGTATTTT.

The CDR3: CASSLDRDQKNEKLFF. The DNA of the CDR3 is TGCGCCAGCAGCTTGGACAGGGACCAAAAAAATGAAAAACTGTTTTTT. The chain is built from TRBV5-1 and TRBJ1-4, with a weak D call TRBD1 (6 bases). The germline V gene encodes CDR1 SGHRS and CDR2 YFSETQ. CDR3 length equals 16 residues. The V gene lost 0 bases and the J gene lost 5 bases, with 14 bases spanning the gap.

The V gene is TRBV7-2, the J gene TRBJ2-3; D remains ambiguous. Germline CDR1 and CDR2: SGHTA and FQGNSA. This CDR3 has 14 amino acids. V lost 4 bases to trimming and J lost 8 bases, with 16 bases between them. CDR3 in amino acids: CASSSGVFSGTQYF. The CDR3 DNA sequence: TGTGCCAGCAGCTCAGGTGTTTTTTCCGGTACGCAGTATTTT.

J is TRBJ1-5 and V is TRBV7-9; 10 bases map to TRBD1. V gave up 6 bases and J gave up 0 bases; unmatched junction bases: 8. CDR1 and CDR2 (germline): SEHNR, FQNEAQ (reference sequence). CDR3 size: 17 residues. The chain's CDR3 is CASSLGQGENSNQPQHF. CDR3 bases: TGTGCCAGCAGTCTTGGACAGGGGGAGAATAGCAATCAGCCCCAGCATTTT. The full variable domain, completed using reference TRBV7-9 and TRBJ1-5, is DTGVSQNPRHKITKRGQNVTFRCDPISEHNRLYWYRQTLGQGPEFLTYFQNEAQLEKSRLLSDRFSAERPKGSFSTLEIQRTEQGDSAMYLCASSLGQGENSNQPQHFGDGTRLSIL.

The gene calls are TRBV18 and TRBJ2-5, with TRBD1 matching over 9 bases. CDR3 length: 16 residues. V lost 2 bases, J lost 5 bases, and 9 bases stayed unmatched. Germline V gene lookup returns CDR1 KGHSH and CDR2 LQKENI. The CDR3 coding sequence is TGTGCCAGCTCACCAAGCCCGTACAGGGGGCGGGAGACCCAGTACTTC. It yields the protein CASSPSPYRGRETQYF. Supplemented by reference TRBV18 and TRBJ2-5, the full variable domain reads NAGVMQNPRHLVRRRGQEARLRCSPMKGHSHVYWYRQLPEEGLKFMVYLQKENIIDESGMPKERFSAEFPKEGPSILRIQQVVRGDSAAYFCASSPSPYRGRETQYFGPGTRLLVL.

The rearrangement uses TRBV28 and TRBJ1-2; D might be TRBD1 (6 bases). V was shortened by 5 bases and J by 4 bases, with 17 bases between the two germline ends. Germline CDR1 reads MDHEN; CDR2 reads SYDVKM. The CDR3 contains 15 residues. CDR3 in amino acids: CASSPPGGRSYGYTF. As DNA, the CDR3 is TGTGCCAGCAGTCCCCCGGGGGGGCGCAGCTATGGCTACACCTTC.

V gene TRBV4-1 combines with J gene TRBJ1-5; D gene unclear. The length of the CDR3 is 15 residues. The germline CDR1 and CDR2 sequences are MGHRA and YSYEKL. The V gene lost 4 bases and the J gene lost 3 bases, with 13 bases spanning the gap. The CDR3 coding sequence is TGCGCCAGCAGCCCAATGCAGGCCAACAATCAGCCCCAGCATTTT. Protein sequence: CASSPMQANNQPQHF.

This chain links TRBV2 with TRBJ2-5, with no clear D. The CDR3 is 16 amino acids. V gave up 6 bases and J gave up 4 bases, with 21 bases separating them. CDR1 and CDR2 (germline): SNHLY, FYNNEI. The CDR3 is CASRDLRPSVRETQYF. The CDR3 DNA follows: TGTGCCAGCAGAGATCTTCGTCCATCCGTCCGAGAGACCCAGTACTTC.

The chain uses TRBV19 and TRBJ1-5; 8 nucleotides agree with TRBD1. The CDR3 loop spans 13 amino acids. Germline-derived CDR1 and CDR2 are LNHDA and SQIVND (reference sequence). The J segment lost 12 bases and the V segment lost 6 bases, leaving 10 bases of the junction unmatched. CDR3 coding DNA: TGTGCCAGTAGAGAGGACAGGGTGTTAGGCCAGCATTTT. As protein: CASREDRVLGQHF.

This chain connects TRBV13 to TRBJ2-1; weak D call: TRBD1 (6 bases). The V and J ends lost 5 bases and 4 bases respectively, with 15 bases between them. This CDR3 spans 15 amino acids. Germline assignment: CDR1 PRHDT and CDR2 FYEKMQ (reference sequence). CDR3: CASSRDRYHYNEQFF. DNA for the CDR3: TGTGCCAGCAGCCGCGACAGGTACCATTACAATGAGCAGTTCTTC.

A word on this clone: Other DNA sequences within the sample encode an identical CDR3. CDR3 sequence: CATSRDRTNTGELFF. For the CDR3, the DNA is TGTGCCACCAGCAGAGACAGGACGAACACCGGGGAGCTGTTTTTT. The rearrangement uses TRBV15 and TRBJ2-2; D gene ambiguous. CDR1 and CDR2 (germline): LNHNV, YYDKDF (reference sequence). The length of the CDR3 is 15 residues. Trimming stripped 0 bases from V and 0 bases from J, with 5 bases between.

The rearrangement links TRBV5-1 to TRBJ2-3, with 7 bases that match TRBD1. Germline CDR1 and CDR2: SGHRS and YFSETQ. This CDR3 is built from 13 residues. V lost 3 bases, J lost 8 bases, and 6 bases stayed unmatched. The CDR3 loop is CASSSPGQPTQYF. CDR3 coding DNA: TGCGCCAGCAGCTCCCCGGGACAGCCTACGCAGTATTTT.

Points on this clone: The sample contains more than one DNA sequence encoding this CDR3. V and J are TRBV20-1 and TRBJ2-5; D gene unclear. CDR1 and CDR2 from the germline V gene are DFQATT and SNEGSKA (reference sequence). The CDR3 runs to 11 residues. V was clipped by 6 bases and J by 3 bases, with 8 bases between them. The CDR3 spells CSARPKETQYF. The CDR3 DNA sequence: TGCAGTGCCCGCCCGAAAGAGACCCAGTACTTC.

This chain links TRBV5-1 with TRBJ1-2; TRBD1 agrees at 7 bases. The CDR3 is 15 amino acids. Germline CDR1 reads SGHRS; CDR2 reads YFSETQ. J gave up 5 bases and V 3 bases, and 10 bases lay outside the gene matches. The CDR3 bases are TGCGCCAGCAGCTCGAGGGGGCGCGGGAGTTATGGCTACACCTTC. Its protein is CASSSRGRGSYGYTF.

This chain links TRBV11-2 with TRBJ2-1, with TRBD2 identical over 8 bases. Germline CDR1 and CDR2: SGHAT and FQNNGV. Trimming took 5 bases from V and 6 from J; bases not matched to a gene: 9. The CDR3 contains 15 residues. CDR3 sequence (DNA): TGTGCCAGCAGCCGACCGGGACTAGTTCCCAATGAGCAGTTCTTC. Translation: CASSRPGLVPNEQFF.

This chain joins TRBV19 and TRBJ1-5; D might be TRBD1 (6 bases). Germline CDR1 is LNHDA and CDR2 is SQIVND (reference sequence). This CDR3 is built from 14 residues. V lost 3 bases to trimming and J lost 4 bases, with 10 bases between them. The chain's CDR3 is CASSIRGINQPQHF. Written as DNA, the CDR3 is TGTGCCAGTAGTATTAGGGGGATTAATCAGCCCCAGCATTTT. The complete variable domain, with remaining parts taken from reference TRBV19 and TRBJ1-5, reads DGGITQSPKYLFRKEGQNVTLSCEQNLNHDAMYWYRQDPGQGLRLIYYSQIVNDFQKGDIAEGYSVSREKKESFPLTVTSAQKNPTAFYLCASSIRGINQPQHFGDGTRLSIL.